This record concerns one TCR beta chain sequence. Antigen specificity is unknown. These data come from a study of Graves' ophthalmopathy and Graves' hyperthyroidism. The CDR3 runs to 16 residues. Unmatched junction bases numbered 15, after V lost 5 bases and J lost 9 bases. CDR1 and CDR2 from the germline V gene are SGHTA and FQGNSA. Amplified material comprised TCR beta CDR3 regions derived from RNA transcripts. After a first-round RT-PCR with HTBI primers, a second-round multiplex PCR was run. MiXCR, run by TCRdb on the multiplex PCR reads, gives a single entry per CDR3 protein. Of roughly 220,000 distinct CDR3 sequences detected, around 50% appear once; the ten largest clones hold 40% to 55%. Study-level findings and limits: The majority of expanded thyroid clonotypes above 0.001 frequency also occurred in blood.

This TCR derives from an adult man with Graves' ophthalmopathy. The sequenced sample consisted of peripheral blood. The chain recombines TRBV7-2 with TRBJ1-1; TRBD1 matches 10 bases. The CDR3 spells CASSKGAGQGTTKAFF. The CDR3 DNA follows: TGTGCCAGCAGCAAGGGGGCGGGACAGGGGACGACTAAAGCTTTCTTT.